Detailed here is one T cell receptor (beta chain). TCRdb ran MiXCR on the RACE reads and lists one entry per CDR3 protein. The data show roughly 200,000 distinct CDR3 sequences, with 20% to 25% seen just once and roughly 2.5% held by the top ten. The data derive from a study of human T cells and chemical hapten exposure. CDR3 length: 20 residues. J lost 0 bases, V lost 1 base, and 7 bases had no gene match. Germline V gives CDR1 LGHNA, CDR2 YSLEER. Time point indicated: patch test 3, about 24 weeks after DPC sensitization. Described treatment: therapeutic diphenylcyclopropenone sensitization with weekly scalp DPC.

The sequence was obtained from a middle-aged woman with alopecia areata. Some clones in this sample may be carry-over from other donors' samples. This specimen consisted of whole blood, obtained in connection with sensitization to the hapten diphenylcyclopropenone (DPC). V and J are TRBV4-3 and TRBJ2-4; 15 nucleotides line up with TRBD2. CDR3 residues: CASSQGWTSGRVLAKNIQYF. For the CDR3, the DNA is TGCGCCAGCAGCCAAGGCTGGACTAGCGGGAGGGTACTAGCCAAAAACATTCAGTACTTC.